The rows below give T cell receptor beta chains drawn from one sample of a study of T cell responses to AZD1222 COVID-19 vaccine. The data were produced by immunoSEQ multiplex PCR, yet TCRdb's version contains in-frame clones alone and is incomplete. The sample lists under 150,000 clones; roughly 92% were seen once. Here the sequenced sample was peripheral blood, taken on day 0 of AZD1222 vaccination. Every receptor here comes from an adult in good health. Each CDR3 is given with its conserved first and last residue. The order of the fields is J gene, CDR3 length, D gene, V gene, clone size, CDR3 DNA, CDR3 protein. A D gene is named only where the DNA matches it firmly. Some rows mark clone size as missing; the rest say once, few, many or name a class of expanded clone.

TRBJ1-2 13 TRBD1 TRBV5-1 - TGCGCCAGCAGCTTGGAGGGGGCGGATGGCTACACCTTC CASSLEGADGYTF
TRBJ1-1 15 - TRBV15 - TGTGCCACCAGCAGATCCAAACAGGGGAACACTGAAGCTTTCTTT CATSRSKQGNTEAFF
TRBJ2-7 16 TRBD2 TRBV5-1 - TGCGCCAGCAGCTGGACGACTAGCGGGAGCACCTACGAGCAGTACTTC CASSWTTSGSTYEQYF
TRBJ2-2 13 - TRBV28 - TGTGCCAGCAGAGGGGGAGGCGCCGGGGAGCTGTTTTTT CASRGGGAGELFF
TRBJ2-7 16 TRBD1 TRBV12-5 - TGTGCTAGTGGTTTCCAATTCAGGGGGACGTCCTACGAGCAGTACTTC CASGFQFRGTSYEQYF
TRBJ2-7 14 TRBD1 TRBV5-4 - TGTGCCAGCAGCTTGACAGGGGTGCAGTACGAGCAGTACTTC CASSLTGVQYEQYF
TRBJ2-1 17 - TRBV9 - TGTGCCAGCAGCGTAGGGTTGGAGAGCGGACTATACAATGAGCAGTTCTTC CASSVGLESGLYNEQFF
TRBJ2-7 14 - TRBV6-6 - TGTGCCAGCAGTTACTCGGACCGGCGCTACGAGCAGTACTTC CASSYSDRRYEQYF
TRBJ1-4 15 TRBD1 TRBV19 - TGTGCCAGTAGTCAAGGACAGGGTTGGAGTGAAAAACTGTTTTTT CASSQGQGWSEKLFF
TRBJ1-1 12 TRBD1 TRBV5-1 - TGCGCCAGCAGCTTAGGGGGCCCTGAAGCTTTCTTT CASSLGGPEAFF
TRBJ1-6 14 - TRBV6-6 once TGTGCCAGCAGACCTCCGGGGGCGGGTTCACCCCTCCACTTT CASRPPGAGSPLHF
TRBJ2-5 12 - TRBV6-6 - TGTGCCAGCCGGGCCCCGCAAGAGACCCAGTACTTC CASRAPQETQYF
TRBJ2-1 15 TRBD2 TRBV5-1 - TGCGCCAGCAGCTTGGCTCTAGCGGGATTCAATGAGCAGTTCTTC CASSLALAGFNEQFF
TRBJ1-3 14 TRBD1 TRBV5-4 - TGTGCCAGCAGCCGACAGGGTTCTGGAAACACCATATATTTT CASSRQGSGNTIYF
TRBJ1-4 14 TRBD1 TRBV5-1 - TGCGCCAGCAGCGGGGGACAGGAGAGTGAAAAACTGTTTTTT CASSGGQESEKLFF
TRBJ1-1 15 TRBD1 TRBV7-2 - TGTGCCAGCAGCTTAGGGGGGACAGTTCTCACTGAAGCTTTCTTT CASSLGGTVLTEAFF
TRBJ2-7 13 - TRBV28 once TGTGCCAGCAGTCCTCCCCCGACTGGCGAGCAGTACTTC CASSPPPTGEQYF
TRBJ2-7 15 TRBD2 TRBV7-2 - TGTGCCAGCAGCGTGACTAGCGGGGGGGCTGGAGAGCAGTACTTC CASSVTSGGAGEQYF
TRBJ1-1 14 TRBD1 TRBV5-1 - TGCGCCAGCAGCTCGGGACCTAGGGGGCCTGAAGCTTTCTTT CASSSGPRGPEAFF
TRBJ1-5 16 TRBD1 TRBV12-5 - TGTGCTAGTGGTTCCCGGGACAGGGGCATGCGGCAGCCCCAGCATTTT CASGSRDRGMRQPQHF
TRBJ2-1 12 - TRBV14 - TGTGCCAGCAGCCCAAGCTGGGCTGAGCAGTTCTTC CASSPSWAEQFF
TRBJ2-7 14 - TRBV27 - TGTGCCAGCGCCAGTCCACAGGGTTTCTACGAGCAGTACTTC CASASPQGFYEQYF
TRBJ2-4 17 TRBD1 TRBV28 - TGTGCCAGCAGTCCCCGCGGGACAGGGGAGGCCAAAAACATTCAGTACTTC CASSPRGTGEAKNIQYF
TRBJ1-1 12 - TRBV7-9 - TGTGCCAGCAGCTTAGATAGGGGGGAAGCTTTCTTT CASSLDRGEAFF
TRBJ2-6 14 - TRBV6-4 - TGTGCCAGCAGTGACAGGGGTGGGGCCAACGTCCTGACTTTC CASSDRGGANVLTF
TRBJ2-3 13 - TRBV12-5 - TGTGCTAGTGGTTTAGGGGGGGCAGATACGCAGTATTTT CASGLGGADTQYF
TRBJ2-6 16 - TRBV28 - TGTGCCAGCAGTTTTTGGGGTTGGTCTGGGGCCAACGTCCTGACTTTC CASSFWGWSGANVLTF
TRBJ1-5 15 - TRBV27 - TGTGCCAGCAGGGCTTCCAGGTATAGCAATCAGCCCCAGCATTTT CASRASRYSNQPQHF
TRBJ2-1 14 TRBD1 TRBV5-1 few TGCGCCAGCAGCCTACGGACAGGGTCCCATGAGCAGTTCTTC CASSLRTGSHEQFF
TRBJ2-7 13 - TRBV19 - TGTGCCAGTAGTATCGGGATGACCTTCGAGCAGTACTTC CASSIGMTFEQYF
TRBJ2-3 15 - TRBV5-4 - TGTGCCAGCAGCTTGGGAGGGAGTGGCACAGATACGCAGTATTTT CASSLGGSGTDTQYF
TRBJ2-1 16 TRBD2 TRBV19 - TGTGCCAGTAGTGGATCGGGACTAGCGGCTTACAATGAGCAGTTCTTC CASSGSGLAAYNEQFF
TRBJ1-3 13 - TRBV28 - TGTGCCAGCCAACGGGTCCATGGAAACACCATATATTTT CASQRVHGNTIYF
TRBJ2-3 13 - TRBV12-3/TRBV12-4 - TGTGCCAGCAGTTTGTCCGGGGTGGATACGCAGTATTTT CASSLSGVDTQYF
TRBJ2-7 12 - TRBV7-2 - TGTGCCAGCAGCTTACCGGGAGAAAACCTTTCATTC CASSLPGENLSF
TRBJ2-7 13 - TRBV25-1 - TGTGCCAGCAGGAGGGACGGACACTACGAGCAGTACTTC CASRRDGHYEQYF